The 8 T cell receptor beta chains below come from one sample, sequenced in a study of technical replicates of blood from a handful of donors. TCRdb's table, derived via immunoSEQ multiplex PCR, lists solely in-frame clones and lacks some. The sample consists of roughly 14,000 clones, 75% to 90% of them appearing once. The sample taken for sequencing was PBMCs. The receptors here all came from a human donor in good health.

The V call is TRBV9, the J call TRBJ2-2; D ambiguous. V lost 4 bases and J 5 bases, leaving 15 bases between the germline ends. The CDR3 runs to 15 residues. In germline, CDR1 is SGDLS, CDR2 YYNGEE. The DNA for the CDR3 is TGTGCCAGCAGCCCGACTTTAGATGGGACCGGGGAGCTGTTTTTT. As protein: CASSPTLDGTGELFF.

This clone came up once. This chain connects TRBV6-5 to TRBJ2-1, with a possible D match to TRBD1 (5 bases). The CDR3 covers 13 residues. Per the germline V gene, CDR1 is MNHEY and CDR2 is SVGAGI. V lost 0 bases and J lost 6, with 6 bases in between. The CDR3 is CASSYSRGNEQFF. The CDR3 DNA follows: TGTGCCAGCAGTTACTCAAGGGGCAATGAGCAGTTCTTC.

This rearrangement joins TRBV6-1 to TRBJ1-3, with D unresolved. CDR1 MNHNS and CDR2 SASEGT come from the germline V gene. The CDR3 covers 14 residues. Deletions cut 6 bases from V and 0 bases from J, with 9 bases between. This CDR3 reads CASRGARSGNTIYF. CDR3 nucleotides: TGTGCCAGCAGGGGAGCCCGCTCTGGAAACACCATATATTTT.

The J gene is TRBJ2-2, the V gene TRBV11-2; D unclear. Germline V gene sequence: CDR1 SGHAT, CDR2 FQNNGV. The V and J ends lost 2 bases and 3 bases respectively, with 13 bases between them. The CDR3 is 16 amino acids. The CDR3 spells CASSLLAGTDTGELFF. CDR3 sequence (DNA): TGTGCCAGCAGCTTACTCGCCGGTACGGACACCGGGGAGCTGTTTTTT.

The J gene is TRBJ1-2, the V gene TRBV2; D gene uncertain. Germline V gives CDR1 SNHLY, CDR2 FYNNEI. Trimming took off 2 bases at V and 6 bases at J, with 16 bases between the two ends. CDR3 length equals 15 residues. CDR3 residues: CASSELEGKYDGYTF. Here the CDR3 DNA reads TGTGCCAGCAGTGAACTTGAGGGAAAGTACGATGGCTACACCTTC.

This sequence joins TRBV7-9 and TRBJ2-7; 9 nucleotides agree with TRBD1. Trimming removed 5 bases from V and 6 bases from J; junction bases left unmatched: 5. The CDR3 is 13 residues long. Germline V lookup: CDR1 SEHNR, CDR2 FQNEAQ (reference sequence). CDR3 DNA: TGTGCCAGCAGCCTGGGACAGGGTGGCGAGCAGTACTTC. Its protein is CASSLGQGGEQYF.

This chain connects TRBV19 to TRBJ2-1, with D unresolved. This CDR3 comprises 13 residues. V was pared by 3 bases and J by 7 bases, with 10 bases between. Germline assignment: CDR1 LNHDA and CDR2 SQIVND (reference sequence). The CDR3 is CASSIPPRNEQFF. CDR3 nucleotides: TGTGCCAGTAGTATTCCCCCTCGGAATGAGCAGTTCTTC.

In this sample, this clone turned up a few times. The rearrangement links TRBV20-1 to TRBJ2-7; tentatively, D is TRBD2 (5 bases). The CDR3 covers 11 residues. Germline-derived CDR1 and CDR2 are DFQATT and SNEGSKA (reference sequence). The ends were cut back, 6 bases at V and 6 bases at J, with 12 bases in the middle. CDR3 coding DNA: TGCAGTGCCGCGTGGGGAGCCGAGCAGTACTTC. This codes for CSAAWGAEQYF.